The present entry profiles one TCR beta chain with its context. The cohort comprised adults aged roughly 18 to 95 years residing in 24 US areas. In the original workflow: By means of reference gene primer amplification, nucleated cell counts were estimated. TCRdb keeps only in-frame clones here, not all; method: immunoSEQ multiplex PCR. V and J calls and clone size are as listed in that table; D and trimming were resolved from the DNA. The table lists about 220,000 clones, about 80% of them singletons. This sample is part of a study of blood T cell repertoires in COVID-19. V gave up 6 bases and J gave up 4 bases, with 13 bases separating them. Per germline, CDR1 SGDLS and CDR2 YYNGEE. CDR3 length equals 13 residues.

The sample was PBMCs or T cells enriched from blood (not recorded which). The chain employs TRBV9 and TRBJ1-1; possibly TRBD1 for D (6 bases). This clonotype was obtained from a woman aged 35 to 49 with acute COVID-19. The DNA for the CDR3 is TGTGCCAGCACCAGAGGGGGGGGCACTGAAGCTTTCTTT. This codes for CASTRGGGTEAFF.